These T cell receptor beta chains were read from a single sample in a study of blood T cell repertoires in COVID-19. Clones were sequenced by immunoSEQ multiplex PCR, and TCRdb holds only the in-frame ones, with some missing. This sample has 120,000 to 150,000 clones; 75% to 85% occur once, and the top ten carry 4.2%. The sequenced sample was peripheral blood. Every receptor here comes from a man between 60 and 75 years old with acute or convalescent COVID-19. CDR3s include the opening cysteine and the closing phenylalanine or tryptophan. A D gene is named only where the DNA matches it firmly. Clone sizes are given selectively: once, few, many, or a class where the clone is expanded.

clone_size: -; v_call: TRBV11-2; d_call: -; j_call: TRBJ2-7; cdr3_nt: TGTGCCAGCAGCTTAGCCTCCGGGGGTCCCGAGCAGTACTTC; cdr3_aa: CASSLASGGPEQYF
clone_size: -; v_call: TRBV18; d_call: -; j_call: TRBJ1-4; cdr3_nt: TGTGCCTCCGGGGGGCAGGAAAAACTGTTTTTT; cdr3_aa: CASGGQEKLFF
clone_size: -; v_call: TRBV5-6; d_call: TRBD1; j_call: TRBJ1-4; cdr3_nt: TGTGCCAGCAGCTTGACAGGGGCGGGAAAACTGTTTTTT; cdr3_aa: CASSLTGAGKLFF
clone_size: -; v_call: TRBV19; d_call: -; j_call: TRBJ1-1; cdr3_nt: TGTGCCAGTAGTCTTCCTACTGGACATCGCACTGAAGCTTTCTTT; cdr3_aa: CASSLPTGHRTEAFF
clone_size: -; v_call: TRBV6-4; d_call: -; j_call: TRBJ2-2; cdr3_nt: TGTGCCAGCAGTGACTCGATCAGTCTAGAGGGTAACACCGGGGAGCTGTTTTTT; cdr3_aa: CASSDSISLEGNTGELFF
clone_size: -; v_call: TRBV11-3; d_call: -; j_call: TRBJ1-1; cdr3_nt: TGTGCCAGCAGCCGACTGAGGAACACTGAAGCTTTCTTT; cdr3_aa: CASSRLRNTEAFF
clone_size: -; v_call: TRBV10-2; d_call: -; j_call: TRBJ2-1; cdr3_nt: TGCGCCAGTAAGAGGGTTTCCTACAATGAGCAGTTCTTC; cdr3_aa: CASKRVSYNEQFF
clone_size: -; v_call: TRBV27; d_call: -; j_call: TRBJ1-2; cdr3_nt: TGTGCCAGCAGCGCTGCGGGGGTTCTCTATGGCTACACCTTC; cdr3_aa: CASSAAGVLYGYTF
clone_size: -; v_call: TRBV5-1; d_call: TRBD1; j_call: TRBJ1-5; cdr3_nt: TGCGCCAGCAGAATAGGACAGGCTCGCAATCAGCCCCAGCATTTT; cdr3_aa: CASRIGQARNQPQHF
clone_size: -; v_call: TRBV6-5; d_call: -; j_call: TRBJ2-7; cdr3_nt: TGTGCCAGCAGAGCAGGGTGGGGTTACTACGAGCAGTACTTC; cdr3_aa: CASRAGWGYYEQYF
clone_size: -; v_call: TRBV24-1; d_call: TRBD1; j_call: TRBJ1-2; cdr3_nt: TGTGCCACCAGTGCAACAGGGGGCGAAGCATTCTATGGCTACACCTTC; cdr3_aa: CATSATGGEAFYGYTF
clone_size: once; v_call: TRBV5-1; d_call: TRBD1; j_call: TRBJ1-1; cdr3_nt: TGCGCCAGCAGCCAATCTACAGGGGTGAACACTGAAGCTTTCTTT; cdr3_aa: CASSQSTGVNTEAFF
clone_size: -; v_call: TRBV10-3; d_call: -; j_call: TRBJ2-7; cdr3_nt: TGTGCCATCAGCACAATCTCACCCTCCCCAGGTCGGCAGTACTTC; cdr3_aa: CAISTISPSPGRQYF
clone_size: -; v_call: TRBV28; d_call: -; j_call: TRBJ2-5; cdr3_nt: TGTGCCAGCAAGGACAGCCTAGGGCAAGAGACCCAGTACTTC; cdr3_aa: CASKDSLGQETQYF
clone_size: -; v_call: TRBV6-5; d_call: TRBD1; j_call: TRBJ2-7; cdr3_nt: TGTGCCAGCAGTCCACGGACAGGGAGGTACGAGCAGTACTTC; cdr3_aa: CASSPRTGRYEQYF
clone_size: -; v_call: TRBV29-1; d_call: -; j_call: TRBJ1-1; cdr3_nt: TGCAGCGTTGCAGGGTTGAACACTGAAGCTTTCTTT; cdr3_aa: CSVAGLNTEAFF
clone_size: few; v_call: TRBV7-9; d_call: -; j_call: TRBJ1-6; cdr3_nt: TGTGCCAGCAGCTTAGGGACAGATTCACCCCTCCACTTT; cdr3_aa: CASSLGTDSPLHF
clone_size: -; v_call: TRBV2; d_call: TRBD2; j_call: TRBJ2-3; cdr3_nt: TGTGCCAGCGTCACTAGCGGGAGCACAGATACGCAGTATTTT; cdr3_aa: CASVTSGSTDTQYF
clone_size: -; v_call: TRBV6-6; d_call: -; j_call: TRBJ2-7; cdr3_nt: TGTGCCAGCAGTTACCAGTTCGCTCAAGAGCAGTACTTC; cdr3_aa: CASSYQFAQEQYF
clone_size: -; v_call: TRBV9; d_call: TRBD1; j_call: TRBJ2-7; cdr3_nt: TGTGCCAGCAGCCCCACCCCCTTCGGGACAGAGGACTACGAGCAGTACTTC; cdr3_aa: CASSPTPFGTEDYEQYF
clone_size: -; v_call: TRBV10-3; d_call: TRBD2; j_call: TRBJ2-1; cdr3_nt: TGTGCCATCAGTGAGGTCGGAGGAAAGGGATGGACTAGCGGGATTGGGTCCTACAATGAGCAGTTCTTC; cdr3_aa: CAISEVGGKGWTSGIGSYNEQFF
clone_size: -; v_call: TRBV19; d_call: -; j_call: TRBJ2-3; cdr3_nt: TGTGCCAGTAGTCCTGGGGCTAGTGGATCAGATACGCAGTATTTT; cdr3_aa: CASSPGASGSDTQYF
clone_size: few; v_call: TRBV18; d_call: TRBD1; j_call: TRBJ1-5; cdr3_nt: TGTGCCAGCTCAGTTAGACAGGGGGGTCCTCAGCCCCAGCATTTT; cdr3_aa: CASSVRQGGPQPQHF
clone_size: -; v_call: TRBV27; d_call: -; j_call: TRBJ2-7; cdr3_nt: TGTGCCAGCAGAAGGACAGAAAGCTCCTACGAGCAGTACTTC; cdr3_aa: CASRRTESSYEQYF
clone_size: few; v_call: TRBV3-1/TRBV3-2; d_call: TRBD1; j_call: TRBJ2-7; cdr3_nt: TGTGCCAGCAGCCAAGGGGGGACAGCCGACCTCTACGAGCAGTACTTC; cdr3_aa: CASSQGGTADLYEQYF
clone_size: -; v_call: TRBV23-1; d_call: -; j_call: TRBJ1-2; cdr3_nt: TGCGCCAGCAGTCAATCTGGGCACCGAACTAACTATGGCTACACCTTC; cdr3_aa: CASSQSGHRTNYGYTF
clone_size: -; v_call: TRBV5-8; d_call: -; j_call: TRBJ2-1; cdr3_nt: TGTGCCAGCAGCTTGGGGACAGGGAGGGACAATGAGCAGTTCTTC; cdr3_aa: CASSLGTGRDNEQFF
clone_size: few; v_call: TRBV24-1; d_call: TRBD2; j_call: TRBJ2-5; cdr3_nt: TGTGCCACCGCCCCTGGCGGGAGTCAGGAGACCCAGTACTTC; cdr3_aa: CATAPGGSQETQYF